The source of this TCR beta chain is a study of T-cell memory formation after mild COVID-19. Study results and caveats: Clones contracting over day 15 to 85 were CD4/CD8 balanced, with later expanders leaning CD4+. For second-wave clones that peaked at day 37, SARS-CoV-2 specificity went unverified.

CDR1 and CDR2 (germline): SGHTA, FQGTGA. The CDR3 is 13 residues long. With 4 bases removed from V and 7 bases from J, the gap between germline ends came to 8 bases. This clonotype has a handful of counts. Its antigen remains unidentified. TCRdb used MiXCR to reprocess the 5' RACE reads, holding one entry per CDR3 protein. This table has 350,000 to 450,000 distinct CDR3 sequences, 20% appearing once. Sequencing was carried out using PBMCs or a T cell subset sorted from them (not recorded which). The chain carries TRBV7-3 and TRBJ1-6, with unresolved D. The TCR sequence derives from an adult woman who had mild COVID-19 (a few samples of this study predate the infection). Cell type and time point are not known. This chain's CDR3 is CASSSRPNSPLHF. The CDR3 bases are TGTGCCAGCAGCTCACGTCCCAATTCACCCCTCCACTTT. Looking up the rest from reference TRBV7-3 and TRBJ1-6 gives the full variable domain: GAGVSQTPSNKVTEKGKYVELRCDPISGHTALYWYRQSLGQGPEFLIYFQGTGAADDSGLPNDRFFAVRPEGSVSTLKIQRTERGDSAVYLCASSSRPNSPLHFGNGTRLTVT.